Listed below are T cell receptor beta chains from one sample, sequenced in a study of blood T cell repertoires in COVID-19. Using immunoSEQ multiplex PCR, the repertoire was profiled, and TCRdb retains in-frame clones only, with some absent. The data show about 290,000 clones, approximately 91% seen once. Sequenced material: PBMCs or T cells enriched from blood (not recorded which). All receptors derive from a woman aged 40 to 50 who had recovered from COVID-19. Each CDR3 is given with its conserved first and last residue. Each record gives: D gene, J gene, V gene, clone size, CDR3 DNA, CDR3 protein. A D gene is named only where the DNA matches it firmly. A row's size may be missing; if present it is once, few, many or a size class.

d_gene: NA; j_gene: TRBJ2-1; v_gene: TRBV9; abundance: few; CDR3nt: TGTGCCAGCAGCGTCTCGACTAGTTCCTTCAGGGAGTCCGATGAGCAGTTCTTC; CDR3aa: CASSVSTSSFRESDEQFF
d_gene: NA; j_gene: TRBJ2-7; v_gene: TRBV9; abundance: NA; CDR3nt: TGTGCCAGCAGCGTAGGGGGACTCCAGATCCTAAACTTC; CDR3aa: CASSVGGLQILNF
d_gene: NA; j_gene: TRBJ1-5; v_gene: TRBV5-8; abundance: few; CDR3nt: TGTGCCAGCAGCTTCGCAGGAAATCAGCCCCAGCATTTT; CDR3aa: CASSFAGNQPQHF
d_gene: TRBD2; j_gene: TRBJ2-2; v_gene: TRBV30; abundance: NA; CDR3nt: TGTGCCTGGAGCGGACTAGCGGGGTACGCCGGGGAGCTGTTTTTT; CDR3aa: CAWSGLAGYAGELFF
d_gene: NA; j_gene: TRBJ2-3; v_gene: TRBV6-5; abundance: NA; CDR3nt: TGTGCCAGCAGTCACAGACAGTTCACAGATACGCAGTATTTT; CDR3aa: CASSHRQFTDTQYF
d_gene: TRBD1; j_gene: TRBJ2-2; v_gene: TRBV11-2; abundance: NA; CDR3nt: TGTGCCAGCAGCCCAATCGACAGGGGCCGGACCGGGGAGCTGTTTTTT; CDR3aa: CASSPIDRGRTGELFF
d_gene: TRBD1; j_gene: TRBJ2-3; v_gene: TRBV18; abundance: NA; CDR3nt: TGTGCCAGCTCACCCGGGACAGGGAACACAGATACGCAGTATTTT; CDR3aa: CASSPGTGNTDTQYF
d_gene: NA; j_gene: TRBJ2-7; v_gene: TRBV5-3; abundance: few; CDR3nt: TGTGCCAGAAGCTTGACAGGCTACGAGCAGTACTTC; CDR3aa: CARSLTGYEQYF
d_gene: NA; j_gene: TRBJ2-3; v_gene: TRBV6-4; abundance: NA; CDR3nt: TGTGCCAGCAGTGAGGCATTAAGCACAGATACGCAGTATTTT; CDR3aa: CASSEALSTDTQYF
d_gene: TRBD1; j_gene: TRBJ2-7; v_gene: TRBV7-2; abundance: NA; CDR3nt: TGTGCCAGCAGCTTAAGTTTGGGGACAGTGTACTCCGAGCAGTACTTC; CDR3aa: CASSLSLGTVYSEQYF
d_gene: TRBD1; j_gene: TRBJ1-1; v_gene: TRBV30; abundance: NA; CDR3nt: TGTGCCTGGACCCTGACAGGGGGTGACACTGAAGCTTTCTTT; CDR3aa: CAWTLTGGDTEAFF
d_gene: NA; j_gene: TRBJ1-5; v_gene: TRBV9; abundance: NA; CDR3nt: TGTGCCAGCAGCGGTCCGGGTTTCGATCAGCCCCAGCATTTT; CDR3aa: CASSGPGFDQPQHF
d_gene: NA; j_gene: TRBJ1-1; v_gene: TRBV9; abundance: once; CDR3nt: TGTGCCAGCAGCGTTACCGGACAGAACACTGAAGCTTTCTTT; CDR3aa: CASSVTGQNTEAFF
d_gene: NA; j_gene: TRBJ1-1; v_gene: TRBV27; abundance: NA; CDR3nt: TGTGCCAGCAGTTTTGGACCCCGGGGGGGGGCGTCCACTGAAGCTTTCTTT; CDR3aa: CASSFGPRGGASTEAFF
d_gene: NA; j_gene: TRBJ2-5; v_gene: TRBV29-1; abundance: NA; CDR3nt: TGCAGCGTTGAAGATTGGCAGGGGGGCCGAGAGACCCAGTACTTC; CDR3aa: CSVEDWQGGRETQYF
d_gene: TRBD1; j_gene: TRBJ1-1; v_gene: TRBV30; abundance: NA; CDR3nt: TGTGCCTGGAGACAGGGGGCGAACACTGAAGCTTTCTTT; CDR3aa: CAWRQGANTEAFF
d_gene: NA; j_gene: TRBJ2-7; v_gene: TRBV5-1; abundance: NA; CDR3nt: TGCGCCAGCAGCATGAAAAAGAGCTCCTACGAGCAGTACTTC; CDR3aa: CASSMKKSSYEQYF
d_gene: NA; j_gene: TRBJ1-4; v_gene: TRBV18; abundance: NA; CDR3nt: TGTGCCAGCTCAATGCAGGGAGGTGAAAAACTGTTTTTT; CDR3aa: CASSMQGGEKLFF
d_gene: NA; j_gene: TRBJ2-2; v_gene: TRBV19; abundance: NA; CDR3nt: TGTGCCAGTAGTGCCCAGGTAGGAGGGGACTCCACCGGGGAGCTGTTTTTT; CDR3aa: CASSAQVGGDSTGELFF
d_gene: TRBD1; j_gene: TRBJ2-5; v_gene: TRBV6-1; abundance: NA; CDR3nt: TGTGCCAGCAGTGAAAGGCGGGGTCGGGACAGGGGACACTTC; CDR3aa: CASSERRGRDRGHF
d_gene: NA; j_gene: TRBJ1-1; v_gene: TRBV9; abundance: NA; CDR3nt: TGTGCCAGCAGCGTAGAAAGCCTGATGAACACTGAAGCTTTCTTT; CDR3aa: CASSVESLMNTEAFF
d_gene: TRBD1; j_gene: TRBJ1-2; v_gene: TRBV7-2; abundance: NA; CDR3nt: TGTGCCAGCAGCTTACAGGGGGCGGGGCATGGCTACACCTTC; CDR3aa: CASSLQGAGHGYTF
d_gene: TRBD1; j_gene: TRBJ2-7; v_gene: TRBV7-2; abundance: NA; CDR3nt: TGTGCCAGCAGCTTAAGGGCAGGGGGCTACGAGCAGTACTTC; CDR3aa: CASSLRAGGYEQYF
d_gene: NA; j_gene: TRBJ1-4; v_gene: TRBV24-1; abundance: NA; CDR3nt: TGTGCCACCAGTGATTTGGACACTGCAACTAATGAAAAACTGTTTTTT; CDR3aa: CATSDLDTATNEKLFF
d_gene: NA; j_gene: TRBJ2-3; v_gene: TRBV2; abundance: NA; CDR3nt: TGTGCCAGCAGTGTTATGAGGGTCGGGGCAGATACGCAGTATTTT; CDR3aa: CASSVMRVGADTQYF
d_gene: TRBD1; j_gene: TRBJ1-2; v_gene: TRBV6-2/TRBV6-3; abundance: NA; CDR3nt: TGTGCCAGCAGTTCTTGGCTGGGACAGGGTCTTCTCTTC; CDR3aa: CASSSWLGQGLLF
d_gene: NA; j_gene: TRBJ1-2; v_gene: TRBV6-5; abundance: NA; CDR3nt: TGTGCCAGCAGTTACTCACGACTCGGTGGCTACACCTTC; CDR3aa: CASSYSRLGGYTF
d_gene: NA; j_gene: TRBJ1-1; v_gene: TRBV21-1; abundance: NA; CDR3nt: TGTGCCAGCAGCACCCCCGACAGGGGTTGGGGCACTGAAGCTTTCTTT; CDR3aa: CASSTPDRGWGTEAFF